The 30 T cell receptor beta chains below were found in one sample sequenced in a study of cytomegalovirus exposure and HLA in healthy donors. Researchers ran the PCR with 60 Vbeta and 13 Jbeta primers. The protocol was immunoSEQ multiplex PCR, while the TCRdb copy is restricted to in-frame clones and leaves out a portion. The sample holds about 120,000 clones, around 80% seen once. Material: PBMCs. The source of these receptors is a woman younger than 35 in good health and CMV-seronegative.

This clone was picked up a small number of times. V usage is TRBV10-1 and J usage is TRBJ1-2; a weak D match, TRBD1 (5 bases). The germline V gene has CDR1 WNHNN and CDR2 SYGVQD (reference sequence). Trimming removed 5 bases at V and 3 bases at J, with 10 bases between. The length of the CDR3 is 13 residues. The CDR3 nucleotides are TGCGCCAGCAGTCGGGGGTCCTACTATGGCTACACCTTC. It specifies CASSRGSYYGYTF.

The CDR3 loop reads CASSQRGWGDTIYF. The CDR3 DNA is TGTGCCAGTTCTCAAAGGGGCTGGGGGGACACCATATATTTT. This chain joins TRBV6-1 and TRBJ1-3; TRBD1 might be the D (5 bases). V was pared by 9 bases and J by 8 bases, with 20 bases between. The germline CDR1 and CDR2 sequences are MNHNS and SASEGT. There are 14 residues in the CDR3.

The V gene is TRBV5-1, the J gene TRBJ1-4; no clear D. The CDR3 consists of 17 residues. Trimming shortened V by 0 bases and J by 0 bases, and 12 bases separated the two germline ends. In germline, CDR1 is SGHRS, CDR2 YFSETQ. CDR3 in amino acids: CASSLDPPGTTNEKLFF. The CDR3 DNA reads TGCGCCAGCAGCTTGGACCCCCCCGGGACAACTAATGAAAAACTGTTTTTT. Full variable domain (outside the CDR3, taken from reference TRBV5-1 and TRBJ1-4): KAGVTQTPRYLIKTRGQQVTLSCSPISGHRSVSWYQQTPGQGLQFLFEYFSETQRNKGNFPGRFSGRQFSNSRSEMNVSTLELGDSALYLCASSLDPPGTTNEKLFFGSGTQLSVL.

V usage is TRBV15 and J usage is TRBJ2-3; TRBD1 is a possible D gene (5 bases). The germline V gene encodes CDR1 LNHNV and CDR2 YYDKDF (reference sequence). Trimming took off 0 bases at V and 4 bases at J, with 11 bases between the two ends. The length of the CDR3 is 15 residues. DNA for the CDR3: TGTGCCACCAGCAGAGATCAGGGTGGATCAGATACGCAGTATTTT. Its translation is CATSRDQGGSDTQYF.

The chain uses TRBV30 and TRBJ1-2; 9 positions agree with TRBD1. The junction had 8 bases not matched to a gene; V was cut back by 5 bases and J by 4 bases. The germline CDR1 and CDR2 sequences are GTSNPN and SVGIG (reference sequence). The CDR3 runs to 14 residues. The CDR3, as DNA: TGTGCCTGGGGGGGACAGGGTAGTACCTATGGCTACACCTTC. Residues: CAWGGQGSTYGYTF.

This sequence joins TRBV5-8 and TRBJ1-1; the D gene is possibly TRBD1 (5 bases). This CDR3 is 13 amino acids long. V was cut by 4 bases and J by 2 bases, with 9 bases left in between. Germline lookup yields CDR1 SGHTS and CDR2 YDEGEE. The CDR3 DNA reads as TGTGCCAGCAGCCTAGGACACAACACTGAAGCTTTCTTT. Translation gives CASSLGHNTEAFF.

The rearrangement joins TRBV5-8 to TRBJ2-3; D is ambiguous. Looked up from germline, CDR1 is SGHTS and CDR2 is YDEGEE. The V and J ends lost 4 bases and 2 bases respectively, with 8 bases between them. The CDR3 length is 13 residues. The CDR3 here is CASSQIFTDTQYF. CDR3 in DNA: TGTGCCAGCAGCCAGATCTTCACAGATACGCAGTATTTT.

The sample holds one count of this clone. V and J are TRBV4-2 and TRBJ1-2; 10 bases fit TRBD1. From germline, CDR1 is LGHNA and CDR2 YNFKEQ. The CDR3 contains 18 residues. J lost 0 bases, V lost 4 bases, and 11 bases had no gene match. The CDR3 sequence: CASSRLRDRGATNYGYTF. Written as DNA, the CDR3 is TGTGCCAGCAGCCGGCTCCGGGACAGGGGTGCCACTAACTATGGCTACACCTTC.

The rearrangement links TRBV7-2 to TRBJ1-2; TRBD1 agrees at 10 bases. The germline V gene has CDR1 SGHTA and CDR2 FQGNSA. V shed 5 bases and J 4 bases; nucleotides not matched to a gene: 7. There are 15 residues in the CDR3. The CDR3 region is CASSTRDRGPYGYTF. CDR3 DNA sequence: TGTGCCAGCAGCACCAGGGACAGGGGCCCCTATGGCTACACCTTC.

About this clone itself: One junction end does not reproduce the germline sequence, and a read error may be involved. This chain joins TRBV15 and TRBJ2-6, with TRBD2 matching over 7 bases. Per germline, CDR1 LNHNV and CDR2 YYDKDF (reference sequence). The CDR3 spans 17 residues. The CDR3 DNA is TGTGCCACCAGCGCCGGGGGGAGCTACTCTGGGGCCAACGGCCTGACTTTC. It yields the protein CATSAGGSYSGANGLTF. Looking up the rest from reference TRBV15 and TRBJ2-6 gives the full variable domain: DAMVIQNPRYQVTQFGKPVTLSCSQTLNHNVMYWYQQKSSQAPKLLFHYYDKDFNNEADTPDNFQSRRPNTSFCFLDIRSPGLGDTAMYLCATSAGGSYSGANGLTFGAGSRLTVL.

The V gene is TRBV18, the J gene TRBJ1-3; TRBD1 agrees at 8 bases. Losses at the gene ends were 4 bases for V and 0 bases for J; bases not matched to a gene: 5. Germline V gene sequence: CDR1 KGHSH, CDR2 LQKENI. This CDR3 is built from 16 residues. CDR3 in amino acids: CASSRGQGVSGNTIYF. The DNA of the CDR3 is TGTGCCAGCTCACGAGGACAGGGCGTCTCTGGAAACACCATATATTTT.

The chain carries TRBV9 and TRBJ2-3, with D possibly TRBD2 on 6 matching bases. The CDR3 is made up of 15 amino acids. Germline lookup yields CDR1 SGDLS and CDR2 YYNGEE. V was clipped by 2 bases and J by 9 bases, with 19 bases between them. This CDR3 reads CASSVRPSSETTQYF. In DNA, the CDR3 is TGTGCCAGCAGCGTCAGACCCTCTAGCGAGACAACGCAGTATTTT.

The V and J genes are TRBV9 and TRBJ2-1, with D tentatively TRBD2 (7 bases). With 5 bases removed from V and 7 bases from J, the gap between germline ends came to 19 bases. The V gene's germline CDR1 is SGDLS and CDR2 YYNGEE. The CDR3 is made up of 15 amino acids. In DNA, the CDR3 is TGTGCCAGCAGAGGGGGAGGGGGGGGGCCTAATGAGCAGTTCTTC. Its protein product is CASRGGGGGPNEQFF.

The chain recombines TRBV4-1 with TRBJ2-7; tentative D call: TRBD2 (5 bases). CDR3 length: 15 residues. CDR1 is MGHRA and CDR2 is YSYEKL in the germline V gene. The ends were cut back, 0 bases at V and 9 bases at J, with 18 bases in the middle. This CDR3 reads CASSQDSARSSGQYF. CDR3 coding DNA: TGCGCCAGCAGCCAAGATAGCGCGCGGAGCTCTGGGCAGTACTTC.

The chain has TRBV19 and TRBJ2-3; 9 nucleotides agree with TRBD1. CDR1 and CDR2 (germline): LNHDA, SQIVND (reference sequence). Trimming took 10 bases from V and 3 from J; bases not matched to a gene: 5. CDR3 size: 13 residues. Here the CDR3 DNA reads TGTGCCATTGCACAGGGGGCGACAGATACGCAGTATTTT. The encoded protein is CAIAQGATDTQYF.

The chain recombines TRBV27 with TRBJ2-3, with TRBD2 matching 10 bases. CDR3 length: 15 amino acids. Germline V gene lookup returns CDR1 MNHEY and CDR2 SMNVEV (reference sequence). The ends lost 5 bases at V and 4 bases at J; junction bases unmatched: 6. This chain's CDR3 is CASSTPGLAADTQYF. The CDR3 nucleotides read TGTGCCAGCAGTACCCCAGGACTAGCGGCAGATACGCAGTATTTT.

This chain links TRBV4-1 with TRBJ2-7; possible D gene TRBD1, 5 bases. This CDR3 is built from 17 residues. Germline values: CDR1 MGHRA, CDR2 YSYEKL. Trimming cost V 1 base and J 0 bases, with 16 bases left between them. The CDR3, as DNA: TGCGCCAGCAGCCAAGTCAACCGAGACAGAGCCTCCTACGAGCAGTACTTC. Protein sequence: CASSQVNRDRASYEQYF.

The chain couples TRBV21-1 to TRBJ2-7; the table names TRBD2, a call not compared with the DNA. TRBV21-1 constitutes a pseudogene. This CDR3 is 19 amino acids long. CDR3 sequence: CASSKGIFGNSGSFYEQYF. The CDR3 nucleotides read TGTGCCAGCAGCAAAGGAATTTTTGGGAATAGCGGGAGTTTCTACGAGCAGTACTTC.

This clone was seen a single time. The genes are TRBV6-1 and TRBJ2-7, with D possibly being TRBD1 (6 bases). V was cut by 4 bases and J by 6 bases, with 13 bases left in between. The CDR3 is 13 residues long. Germline V gene sequence: CDR1 MNHNS, CDR2 SASEGT. The CDR3 reads CASSGNRVREQYF. The CDR3 nucleotides read TGTGCCAGCAGTGGGAACAGGGTCCGCGAGCAGTACTTC.

The rearrangement joins TRBV5-1 to TRBJ2-3, with 9 bases identical to TRBD2. Germline values: CDR1 SGHRS, CDR2 YFSETQ. V was clipped by 9 bases and J by 1 base; unmatched bases: 9. The CDR3 is made up of 15 amino acids. The CDR3 region is CATGASGAGTDTQYF. The CDR3 DNA sequence: TGCGCCACCGGAGCTAGCGGGGCAGGCACAGATACGCAGTATTTT.

The chain carries TRBV2 and TRBJ1-2, with TRBD1 matching 9 bases. The CDR3 is made up of 14 amino acids. Trimming cost V 3 bases and J 8 bases; bases outside gene matches: 7. CDR1 SNHLY and CDR2 FYNNEI come from the germline V gene. The CDR3 sequence: CASSDPNTGGGYTF. In DNA form, the CDR3 reads TGTGCCAGCAGTGACCCTAATACAGGGGGCGGCTACACCTTC.

V and J are TRBV10-3 and TRBJ2-1; D is unresolved. Germline V gives CDR1 ENHRY, CDR2 SYGVKD. Deletions cut 6 bases from V and 10 bases from J, with 13 bases between. This CDR3 is 12 amino acids long. As DNA, the CDR3 is TGTGCCATCAGCGGATCCATCGGGGAGCAGTTCTTC. This encodes CAISGSIGEQFF.

The V and J genes are TRBV18 and TRBJ1-5; 10 bases fit TRBD1. CDR1 and CDR2 (germline): KGHSH, LQKENI. V dropped 3 bases and J dropped 3; count of bases not matched to a gene: 5. CDR3 length: 16 residues. CDR3 residues: CASSPTDRGHNQPQHF. CDR3 in DNA: TGTGCCAGCTCACCGACCGACAGGGGGCACAATCAGCCCCAGCATTTT.

This rearrangement joins TRBV4-2 to TRBJ1-5, with D possibly being TRBD1 (5 bases). Germline CDR1 LGHNA, CDR2 YNFKEQ. Deletions cut 3 bases from V and 11 bases from J, with 23 bases between. This CDR3 has 16 amino acids. For the CDR3, the DNA is TGTGCCAGCAGCCAGGCCCAGAGGCGGGGGATCATGGCCCAGCATTTT. Its translation: CASSQAQRRGIMAQHF.

CDR3 in DNA: TGTGCCAGCAGTTACTCCACGGGGCGCGGGGACACTGAAGCTTTCTTT. Its protein is CASSYSTGRGDTEAFF. The chain couples TRBV6-5 to TRBJ1-1; perhaps TRBD1 as D (5 bases). V was trimmed by 0 bases and J by 3 bases, leaving 14 bases between them. Germline CDR1 and CDR2: MNHEY and SVGAGI. This CDR3 has 16 amino acids.

This clone was seen just once. The gene calls are TRBV7-2 and TRBJ2-7, with TRBD1 as a possible D gene (6 bases). Germline CDR1 and CDR2: SGHTA and FQGNSA. Trimming removed 5 bases at V and 2 bases at J, with 16 bases between. The CDR3 extends over 15 amino acids. CDR3 residues: CASSTGHRDPYEQYF. CDR3 in DNA: TGTGCCAGCAGCACCGGGCACAGGGACCCCTACGAGCAGTACTTC. Full variable domain (outside the CDR3, taken from reference TRBV7-2 and TRBJ2-7): GAGVSQSPSNKVTEKGKDVELRCDPISGHTALYWYRQSLGQGLEFLIYFQGNSAPDKSGLPSDRFSAERTGGSVSTLTIQRTQQEDSAVYLCASSTGHRDPYEQYFGPGTRLTVT.

The V gene is TRBV2, the J gene TRBJ2-3; 7 bases map to TRBD2. Losses at the gene ends were 6 bases for V and 1 base for J; bases not matched to a gene: 10. Germline CDR1 reads SNHLY; CDR2 reads FYNNEI. The CDR3 extends over 16 amino acids. The DNA of the CDR3 is TGTGCCAGCAGGGGCTTCAGAGGGAGGGGCACAGATACGCAGTATTTT. Protein: CASRGFRGRGTDTQYF.

The CDR3 here is CASARGYGYTF. Written as DNA, the CDR3 is TGTGCCAGCGCCCGCGGCTATGGCTACACCTTC. The rearrangement uses TRBV6-1 and TRBJ1-2, with D uncertain. The CDR3 loop spans 11 amino acids. CDR1 is MNHNS and CDR2 is SASEGT in the germline V gene. V shed 8 bases and J shed 4 bases, with 8 bases lying between them.

This chain links TRBV9 with TRBJ2-1; D gene unclear. The CDR3 spans 13 residues. CDR1 is SGDLS and CDR2 is YYNGEE in the germline V gene. V lost 3 bases, J lost 4 bases, and 8 bases lay in between. CDR3 sequence reads: CASSGRLYNEQFF. As DNA, the CDR3 is TGTGCCAGCAGCGGACGACTGTACAATGAGCAGTTCTTC.

The V and J genes are TRBV19 and TRBJ1-2; D is uncertain. Germline loops: CDR1 LNHDA, CDR2 SQIVND (reference sequence). The CDR3 has 11 residues. Trimming cost V 4 bases and J 3 bases, with 3 bases left between them. CDR3 protein: CASSTDYGYTF. Here the CDR3 DNA reads TGTGCCAGTAGTACGGACTATGGCTACACCTTC. The entire variable domain, with the rest obtained from reference TRBV19 and TRBJ1-2, is as follows: DGGITQSPKYLFRKEGQNVTLSCEQNLNHDAMYWYRQDPGQGLRLIYYSQIVNDFQKGDIAEGYSVSREKKESFPLTVTSAQKNPTAFYLCASSTDYGYTFGSGTRLTVV.